Following are 8 T cell receptor beta chains from one sample sequenced in a study of cytomegalovirus exposure and HLA in healthy donors. Assay used: immunoSEQ multiplex PCR; TCRdb lists only in-frame clones, some missing. The sample includes fewer than 95,000 clones, around 95% seen only once; the top ten take 0.55% to 0.8%. Sequenced material: PBMCs. Receptors were obtained from a woman aged 18-29 years in good health and CMV-seronegative.

CDR3 sequence reads: CASSLFFEAGGNSPLHF. The CDR3 DNA is TGTGCCAGCAGCTTGTTTTTCGAGGCAGGGGGCAATTCACCCCTCCACTTT. The J gene is TRBJ1-6, the V gene TRBV7-2; 8 bases line up with TRBD1. V shed 3 bases, J shed 7 bases, and the junction held 11 bases outside the gene matches. This CDR3 region has 17 residues. Germline V gene sequence: CDR1 SGHTA, CDR2 FQGNSA.

A single count supports this clone. The chain joins TRBV2 to TRBJ2-1, with 10 bases matching TRBD2. From germline, CDR1 is SNHLY and CDR2 FYNNEI. The CDR3 has 16 residues. Trimming removed 5 bases from V and 5 bases from J; junction bases left unmatched: 9. For the CDR3, the DNA is TGTGCCAGCAGTTTCGGGGCTAGCGGGGGAGACAATGAGCAGTTCTTC. This sequence encodes CASSFGASGGDNEQFF.

This clone was picked up one time. This sequence joins TRBV10-3 and TRBJ1-1; possibly TRBD1 for D (6 bases). With 5 bases removed from V and 4 bases from J, the gap between germline ends came to 14 bases. Germline lookup yields CDR1 ENHRY and CDR2 SYGVKD. The CDR3 has 14 amino acids. CDR3 region: CAISLSQGFTEAFF. CDR3 DNA sequence: TGTGCCATCAGTCTATCCCAGGGGTTCACTGAAGCTTTCTTT.

This clone showed up just once. The chain recombines TRBV7-2 with TRBJ2-6, with 8 nucleotides matching TRBD1. The trim removed 1 base at V and 0 bases at J, leaving 2 bases unmatched. From germline, CDR1 is SGHTA and CDR2 FQGNSA. This CDR3 has 17 amino acids. CDR3 protein: CASSLGTGISGANVLTF. The CDR3 nucleotides read TGTGCCAGCAGCTTAGGGACAGGGATCTCTGGGGCCAACGTCCTGACTTTC.

J is TRBJ2-7 and V is TRBV2; D is uncertain. Trimming stripped 3 bases from V and 3 bases from J, with 6 bases between. Per germline, CDR1 SNHLY and CDR2 FYNNEI. The CDR3 covers 12 residues. In DNA form, the CDR3 reads TGTGCCAGCAGTGACAGGTTCTACGAGCAGTACTTC. This encodes CASSDRFYEQYF.

V is TRBV6-6 and J is TRBJ1-1, with D maybe TRBD1 (6 bases). The CDR3 runs to 14 residues. The germline V gene has CDR1 MNHNY and CDR2 SVGAGI (reference sequence). Trimming stripped 6 bases from V and 1 base from J, with 12 bases between. CDR3 sequence: CASRPQGQNTEAFF. Here the CDR3 DNA reads TGTGCCAGCAGACCACAGGGACAGAACACTGAAGCTTTCTTT.

This sequence joins TRBV6-5 and TRBJ1-3; D is unclear. Between the trimmed V and J ends, which lost 6 bases and 9 bases, there was a span of 15 bases. The germline V gene encodes CDR1 MNHEY and CDR2 SVGAGI. This CDR3 comprises 13 residues. The CDR3 DNA follows: TGTGCCAGCAGGCGCTCGTCCCAGGCCACCATATATTTT. Encoded protein: CASRRSSQATIYF.

The V and J genes are TRBV6-6 and TRBJ1-5, with D maybe TRBD1 (5 bases). The CDR3 is 15 residues long. V dropped 2 bases and J dropped 3 bases, with 11 bases sitting between them. Germline V gene sequence: CDR1 MNHNY, CDR2 SVGAGI (reference sequence). The CDR3 region is CASSYHRGSNQPQHF. The CDR3 DNA sequence: TGTGCCAGCAGTTACCACCGGGGGTCCAATCAGCCCCAGCATTTT.